These T cell receptor beta chains were read from a single sample in a study of identical twins. TCRdb re-called the 5' RACE reads through MiXCR, storing one row per CDR3 protein. This table holds a few hundred thousand distinct CDR3 sequences, 20% to 25% found once. Another study also made use of these data, one on T cells expressing NK-cell markers.

Material for sequencing was CD4+ T cells sorted from blood. The source of these receptors is a young woman in good health. Both conserved end residues are part of each CDR3. Each record gives: V gene, clone size, J gene, D gene, CDR3 DNA, CDR3 protein. D genes are given only for firm matches. Clone size is shown for a subset of rows, as once, few, many or a class of expanded clone.

v_gene: TRBV20-1
abundance: -
j_gene: TRBJ2-7
d_gene: TRBD2
CDR3nt: TGCAGTGCTAGAGCGGCAGGGAGGGCGTACGAGCAGTACTTC
CDR3aa: CSARAAGRAYEQYF

v_gene: TRBV14
abundance: -
j_gene: TRBJ2-3
d_gene: -
CDR3nt: TGTGCCAGCAGCCAAGATCAGGAGGGGAGGTTTGCAGATACGCAGTATTTT
CDR3aa: CASSQDQEGRFADTQYF

v_gene: TRBV12-5
abundance: -
j_gene: TRBJ1-3
d_gene: -
CDR3nt: TGTGCTAGTGGTTTAGGAAACACCATATATTTT
CDR3aa: CASGLGNTIYF

v_gene: TRBV5-1
abundance: many
j_gene: TRBJ2-2
d_gene: -
CDR3nt: TGCGCCAGCAGCTTTAGCCTGAACACCGGGGAGCTGTTTTTT
CDR3aa: CASSFSLNTGELFF

v_gene: TRBV7-9
abundance: few
j_gene: TRBJ2-1
d_gene: TRBD2
CDR3nt: TGTGCCAGCAGCTTAGAACTAGGGCTAGCGGGAGAGCAGTTCTTC
CDR3aa: CASSLELGLAGEQFF

v_gene: TRBV25-1
abundance: many
j_gene: TRBJ2-2
d_gene: -
CDR3nt: TGTGCCAGCACGTCCCCTACAGGCACCGGGGAGCTGTTTTTT
CDR3aa: CASTSPTGTGELFF

v_gene: TRBV12-3/TRBV12-4
abundance: -
j_gene: TRBJ2-5
d_gene: TRBD2
CDR3nt: TGTGCCTCGACCGGGGGGACCCAAGAGACCCAGTACTTC
CDR3aa: CASTGGTQETQYF

v_gene: TRBV5-1
abundance: few
j_gene: TRBJ2-5
d_gene: -
CDR3nt: TGCGCCAGCAGCTCTCAAACGTACCAAGAGACCCAGTACTTC
CDR3aa: CASSSQTYQETQYF

v_gene: TRBV19
abundance: -
j_gene: TRBJ2-7
d_gene: TRBD1
CDR3nt: TGTGCCAGTACCCCCCGGGACAGGGATTCCGAGCAGTACTTC
CDR3aa: CASTPRDRDSEQYF

v_gene: TRBV5-6
abundance: -
j_gene: TRBJ2-1
d_gene: -
CDR3nt: TGTGCCAGCAGCTTGGCCGGCCTACAAAACAATGAGCAGTTCTTC
CDR3aa: CASSLAGLQNNEQFF

v_gene: TRBV30
abundance: few
j_gene: TRBJ2-7
d_gene: TRBD1
CDR3nt: TGTGCCTGGAGCGTGACAGGGAGAGTGGACGAGCAGTACTTC
CDR3aa: CAWSVTGRVDEQYF

v_gene: TRBV11-2
abundance: -
j_gene: TRBJ1-1
d_gene: -
CDR3nt: TGTGCCAGCAGACTAAGACAGATGAACACTGAAGCTTTCTTT
CDR3aa: CASRLRQMNTEAFF

v_gene: TRBV7-9
abundance: -
j_gene: TRBJ1-1
d_gene: -
CDR3nt: TGTGCCAGCAGCCCTGACAGGCCCGGCCGCATGAACACTGAAGCTTTCTTT
CDR3aa: CASSPDRPGRMNTEAFF

v_gene: TRBV12-3/TRBV12-4
abundance: -
j_gene: TRBJ2-3
d_gene: TRBD2
CDR3nt: TGTGCCAGCAACCGGGGGGGCCTAGATACGCAGTATTTT
CDR3aa: CASNRGGLDTQYF

v_gene: TRBV29-1
abundance: -
j_gene: TRBJ2-2
d_gene: -
CDR3nt: TGCAGCGTGCGGCGGGGTTCCGGGGAGCTGTTTTTT
CDR3aa: CSVRRGSGELFF

v_gene: TRBV12-3/TRBV12-4
abundance: many
j_gene: TRBJ1-4
d_gene: -
CDR3nt: TGTGCCAGCAGCCGGCAGGCAGCAACTAATGAAAAACTGTTTTTT
CDR3aa: CASSRQAATNEKLFF

v_gene: TRBV28
abundance: many
j_gene: TRBJ1-1
d_gene: -
CDR3nt: TGTGCCAGCAGGGCCGACTTCAGAAGTGCGACAACGAACACTGAAGCTTTCTTT
CDR3aa: CASRADFRSATTNTEAFF

v_gene: TRBV7-2
abundance: few
j_gene: TRBJ2-7
d_gene: TRBD2
CDR3nt: TGTGCCAGCAGCTTAAAACGCCTAGCGGGCCGCTCCTACGAGCAGTACTTC
CDR3aa: CASSLKRLAGRSYEQYF

v_gene: TRBV20-1
abundance: -
j_gene: TRBJ2-5
d_gene: -
CDR3nt: TGCAGTGTACTAGCTAGAGGAGAGACCCAGTACTTC
CDR3aa: CSVLARGETQYF

v_gene: TRBV29-1
abundance: -
j_gene: TRBJ2-1
d_gene: -
CDR3nt: TGCAGCGTTGACAGGGTGGGGTCCTACAATGAGCAGTTCTTC
CDR3aa: CSVDRVGSYNEQFF

v_gene: TRBV9
abundance: few
j_gene: TRBJ2-2
d_gene: TRBD1
CDR3nt: TGTGCCAGCAGCGGACAGGGGGGTACGGGCGGGGACACCGGGGAGCTGTTTTTT
CDR3aa: CASSGQGGTGGDTGELFF

v_gene: TRBV4-3
abundance: medium-sized
j_gene: TRBJ1-6
d_gene: -
CDR3nt: TGCGCCAGCAGCCAAAGCCAAGGCCGGGATTCACCCCTCCACTTT
CDR3aa: CASSQSQGRDSPLHF

v_gene: TRBV18
abundance: few
j_gene: TRBJ2-1
d_gene: TRBD2
CDR3nt: TGTGCCAGCTCACCCCCGGGACTAGCGGGAGCGTACGGGAATGAGCAGTTCTTC
CDR3aa: CASSPPGLAGAYGNEQFF

v_gene: TRBV12-3/TRBV12-4
abundance: few
j_gene: TRBJ1-6
d_gene: -
CDR3nt: TGTGCCAGCAGTTCCCAGGATACCTATAATTCACCCCTCCACTTT
CDR3aa: CASSSQDTYNSPLHF

v_gene: TRBV7-9
abundance: -
j_gene: TRBJ2-5
d_gene: -
CDR3nt: TGTGCCAGCAGCCGGTTCCAAGAGACCCAGTACTTC
CDR3aa: CASSRFQETQYF

v_gene: TRBV20-1
abundance: -
j_gene: TRBJ2-2
d_gene: TRBD1
CDR3nt: TGCAGTGCTAGGACAGGGAGGAACACCGGGGAGCTGTTTTTT
CDR3aa: CSARTGRNTGELFF

v_gene: TRBV11-2
abundance: few
j_gene: TRBJ2-1
d_gene: -
CDR3nt: TGTGCCAGCAGCTTCTTTCGCCGTGAGCAGTTCTTC
CDR3aa: CASSFFRREQFF

v_gene: TRBV10-3
abundance: -
j_gene: TRBJ2-5
d_gene: -
CDR3nt: TGTGCCACCAGGGAGAAGACCCAGTACTTC
CDR3aa: CATREKTQYF

v_gene: TRBV7-9
abundance: -
j_gene: TRBJ1-2
d_gene: -
CDR3nt: TGTGCCAGCAGCTTATCGGCCACGCTTCAGGGAAACTATGGCTACACCTTC
CDR3aa: CASSLSATLQGNYGYTF

v_gene: TRBV7-2
abundance: -
j_gene: TRBJ1-1
d_gene: -
CDR3nt: TGTGCCAGCAGCCGCGGGACACCGAACACTGAAGCTTTCTTT
CDR3aa: CASSRGTPNTEAFF

v_gene: TRBV27
abundance: -
j_gene: TRBJ2-7
d_gene: TRBD2
CDR3nt: TGTGCCAGCACCATCAAGCGGGACTGGGACTCCTACGAGCAGTACTTC
CDR3aa: CASTIKRDWDSYEQYF

v_gene: TRBV7-3
abundance: many
j_gene: TRBJ2-1
d_gene: -
CDR3nt: TGTGCCAGCAGCCCGAAAGGGGGTTCCTACAATGAGCAGTTCTTC
CDR3aa: CASSPKGGSYNEQFF

v_gene: TRBV3-1
abundance: few
j_gene: TRBJ2-1
d_gene: TRBD2
CDR3nt: TGTGCCAGCAGCCAGGGGGGGGATTACAATGAGCAGTTCTTC
CDR3aa: CASSQGGDYNEQFF

v_gene: TRBV5-1
abundance: -
j_gene: TRBJ1-3
d_gene: -
CDR3nt: TGCGCCAGCAGCTTGGAAACAGCTGGAAACACCATATATTTT
CDR3aa: CASSLETAGNTIYF

v_gene: TRBV20-1
abundance: once
j_gene: TRBJ2-3
d_gene: TRBD1
CDR3nt: TGCAGTGCTAGTGACAGGGTAGCAGATACGCAGTATTTT
CDR3aa: CSASDRVADTQYF

v_gene: TRBV15
abundance: -
j_gene: TRBJ2-1
d_gene: -
CDR3nt: TGTGCCACCAGCAGAAGACCCAATGAGCAGTTCTTC
CDR3aa: CATSRRPNEQFF

v_gene: TRBV12-3/TRBV12-4
abundance: few
j_gene: TRBJ2-7
d_gene: TRBD1
CDR3nt: TGTGCCAGCAGCTGGACAGGGGGGAACGAGCAGTACTTC
CDR3aa: CASSWTGGNEQYF

v_gene: TRBV28
abundance: many
j_gene: TRBJ2-3
d_gene: -
CDR3nt: TGTGCCAGCAACCTGGGCAGGGGCACAGATACGCAGTATTTT
CDR3aa: CASNLGRGTDTQYF

v_gene: TRBV5-1
abundance: few
j_gene: TRBJ2-6
d_gene: TRBD1
CDR3nt: TGCGCCAGCAGCTTTTGGACAGGGGTCTCTGGGGCCAACGTCCTGACTTTC
CDR3aa: CASSFWTGVSGANVLTF

v_gene: TRBV5-1
abundance: few
j_gene: TRBJ1-4
d_gene: -
CDR3nt: TGCGCCAGCAGCGAAGGGGCAACTAATGAAAAACTGTTTTTT
CDR3aa: CASSEGATNEKLFF

v_gene: TRBV18
abundance: few
j_gene: TRBJ1-2
d_gene: -
CDR3nt: TGTGCCAGCTCGCAAGCCGGACAGACTAACTATGGCTACACCTTC
CDR3aa: CASSQAGQTNYGYTF

v_gene: TRBV5-1
abundance: -
j_gene: TRBJ2-5
d_gene: TRBD2
CDR3nt: TGCGCCAGCAGCGCTAGCGGGAGGGTAGAGGAGACCCAGTACTTC
CDR3aa: CASSASGRVEETQYF

v_gene: TRBV4-3
abundance: -
j_gene: TRBJ2-5
d_gene: TRBD2
CDR3nt: TGCGCCAGCAGCCAAGATTGGGTAGCGGGAGAGACCCAGTACTTC
CDR3aa: CASSQDWVAGETQYF

v_gene: TRBV5-1
abundance: few
j_gene: TRBJ2-1
d_gene: TRBD2
CDR3nt: TGCGCCAGCAGCCTAGCGGCGGCCAACCCCTACAATGAGCAGTTCTTC
CDR3aa: CASSLAAANPYNEQFF

v_gene: TRBV20-1
abundance: -
j_gene: TRBJ2-5
d_gene: TRBD1
CDR3nt: TGCAGTGCTAGCAGGGACAGGGGCTACCAAGAGACCCAGTACTTC
CDR3aa: CSASRDRGYQETQYF

v_gene: TRBV12-3/TRBV12-4
abundance: few
j_gene: TRBJ2-1
d_gene: -
CDR3nt: TGTGCCAGCAGTTTTAAAAGACTAGACTACGATGAGCAGTTCTTC
CDR3aa: CASSFKRLDYDEQFF

v_gene: TRBV7-2
abundance: few
j_gene: TRBJ2-7
d_gene: TRBD2
CDR3nt: TGTGCCAGCAAGAGGATTAGCGGGAGGGGGTACGAGCAGTACTTC
CDR3aa: CASKRISGRGYEQYF